This TCR beta chain was sequenced in a study of T cells in Graves' hyperthyroidism and ophthalmopathy. At the level of the study: Peripheral blood was collected at initial diagnosis, before any treatment.

Amplification of TCR beta CDR3 regions used RNA as the template. The HTBI primer set served for first-round RT-PCR of the TCR CDR3. One entry per CDR3 protein, called by TCRdb with MiXCR from the multiplex PCR reads. The sample carries a few hundred thousand distinct CDR3 sequences, roughly 15% recorded once. This CDR3 region has 14 residues. The V end was cut by 6 bases, the J end by 3 bases, with 16 bases between. Germline lookup yields CDR1 SGHRS and CDR2 YFSETQ. The chain carries TRBV5-1 and TRBJ2-7, with D tentatively TRBD1 or TRBD2 (5 bases each). Material: blood. The origin of this receptor is a woman in her forties with Graves' ophthalmopathy. The CDR3 sequence is CASTPGTSNYEQYF. For the CDR3, the DNA is TGCGCCAGCACCCCAGGGACGAGTAACTACGAGCAGTACTTC.